A selection of T cell receptor beta chains follows, all from one sample in a study of CD8 T cells in Susac syndrome. Each CDR3 protein is one row after TCRdb ran MiXCR on the immunoSEQ multiplex PCR reads. The profile shows approximately 220,000 distinct CDR3 sequences, 95% of them singletons. Input material: CD4+ T cells from PBMCs. Receptors were obtained from a human donor with multiple sclerosis. CDR3s include the opening cysteine and the closing phenylalanine or tryptophan. A D gene is named only where the DNA matches it firmly. Only part of the rows carry a size: once, few, many, or a class if the clone is expanded.

TRBJ2-1,TRBD2,NA,TRBV20-1,TGCAGTGCTAGGGGACCCCAGCGGGGGAGGGATGAGCAGTTCTTC,CSARGPQRGRDEQFF
TRBJ1-6,TRBD1,NA,TRBV5-1,TGCGCCAGCAGCTTACAGGGGGGAAATAATTCACCCCTCCACTTT,CASSLQGGNNSPLHF
TRBJ1-1,NA,NA,TRBV30,TGTGCCTGGAGTGCAGGGCTGGAGTACACTGAAGCTTTCTTT,CAWSAGLEYTEAFF
TRBJ1-1,TRBD1,NA,TRBV20-1,TGCAGTGCAAGGGACAGGGCCACGACTGAAGCTTTCTTT,CSARDRATTEAFF
TRBJ1-5,NA,NA,TRBV20-1,TGCAGTGCTAGAGATTGGAGGGTTGCCAATCAGCCCCAGCATTTT,CSARDWRVANQPQHF
TRBJ1-2,NA,NA,TRBV12-3/TRBV12-4,TGTGCCAGCAGTCCCCGGGCGGGATTGTATGGCTACACCTTC,CASSPRAGLYGYTF
TRBJ2-4,NA,NA,TRBV20-1,TGCAGTGCAGCCCCAACACTAGACGCCAAAAACATTCAGTACTTC,CSAAPTLDAKNIQYF
TRBJ2-3,NA,NA,TRBV5-1,TGCGCCAGCAGCTTAGGAGGGGGAGACTCAGATACGCAGTATTTT,CASSLGGGDSDTQYF
TRBJ1-5,NA,NA,TRBV30,TGTGCCTGGAGTCTATTCCGGGGCAATCAGCCCCAGCATTTT,CAWSLFRGNQPQHF
TRBJ2-5,NA,few,TRBV7-6,TGTGCCAGCAGCTCCCGGGGGGCCGCGACCCAGTACTTC,CASSSRGAATQYF
TRBJ1-2,NA,NA,TRBV20-1,TGCAGTGCTGATTCTTTCGAGAAGAACTATGGCTACACCTTC,CSADSFEKNYGYTF
TRBJ2-3,TRBD1,NA,TRBV29-1,TGCAGCGTGGGAAGGGGGCCTGGGGATACGCAGTATTTT,CSVGRGPGDTQYF
TRBJ2-5,NA,NA,TRBV20-1,TGCAGTGGCTTACTAGTCCTCGGAGAGACCCAGTACTTC,CSGLLVLGETQYF
TRBJ2-7,TRBD2,NA,TRBV7-3,TGTGCCAGCAGCCCCATGGCGGGGACTAGCAACGAGCAGTACTTC,CASSPMAGTSNEQYF
TRBJ1-6,TRBD1,NA,TRBV12-3/TRBV12-4,TGTGCCAGCAGTGGTCCAGGGGGCGCAGCCTATAATTCACCCCTCCACTTT,CASSGPGGAAYNSPLHF
TRBJ2-7,NA,once,TRBV7-8,TGTGCCAGCAGTCCGGCTGGGAACGAGCAGTACTTC,CASSPAGNEQYF
TRBJ2-5,TRBD1,NA,TRBV7-9,TGTGCCAGCAGCTCAACCGAGACAGGGGGCGCGACCCAGTACTTC,CASSSTETGGATQYF
TRBJ1-4,NA,NA,TRBV9,TGTGCCAGCAGCTACGTGGGAGGGGCCAACGGGGAACTGTTTTTT,CASSYVGGANGELFF
TRBJ2-5,NA,NA,TRBV3-1,TGTGCCAGCAGCCTGCGGGGACAAACACAAGAGACCCAGTACTTC,CASSLRGQTQETQYF